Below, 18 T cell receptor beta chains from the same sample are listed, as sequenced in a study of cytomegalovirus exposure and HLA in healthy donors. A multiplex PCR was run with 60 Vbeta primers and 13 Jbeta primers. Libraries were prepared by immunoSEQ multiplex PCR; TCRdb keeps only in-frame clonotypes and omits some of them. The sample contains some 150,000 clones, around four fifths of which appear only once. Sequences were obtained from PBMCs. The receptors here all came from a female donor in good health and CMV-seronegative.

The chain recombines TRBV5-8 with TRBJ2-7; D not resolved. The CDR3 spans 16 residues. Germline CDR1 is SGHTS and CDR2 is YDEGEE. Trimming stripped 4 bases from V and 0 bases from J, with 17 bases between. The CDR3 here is CASSPYSAESSYEQYF. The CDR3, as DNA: TGTGCCAGCAGCCCCTATTCCGCGGAGAGCTCCTACGAGCAGTACTTC.

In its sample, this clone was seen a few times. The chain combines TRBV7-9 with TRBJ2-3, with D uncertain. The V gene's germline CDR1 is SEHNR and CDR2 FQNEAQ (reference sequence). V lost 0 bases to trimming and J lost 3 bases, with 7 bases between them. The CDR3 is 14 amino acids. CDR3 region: CASSLAQATDTQYF. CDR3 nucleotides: TGTGCCAGCAGCTTAGCCCAGGCGACAGATACGCAGTATTTT.

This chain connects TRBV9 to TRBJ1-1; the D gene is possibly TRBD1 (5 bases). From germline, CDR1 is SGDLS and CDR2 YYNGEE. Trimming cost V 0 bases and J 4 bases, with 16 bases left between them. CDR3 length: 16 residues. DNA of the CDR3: TGTGCCAGCAGCGTAGGCGGGGGTTTGTTAGTCACTGAAGCTTTCTTT. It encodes CASSVGGGLLVTEAFF.

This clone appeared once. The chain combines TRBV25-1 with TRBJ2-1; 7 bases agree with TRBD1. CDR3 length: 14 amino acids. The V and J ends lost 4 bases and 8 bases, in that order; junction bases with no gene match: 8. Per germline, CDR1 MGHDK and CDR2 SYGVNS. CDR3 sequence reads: CASSAPKGAHEQFF. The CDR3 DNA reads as TGTGCCAGCAGTGCTCCAAAGGGGGCTCATGAGCAGTTCTTC.

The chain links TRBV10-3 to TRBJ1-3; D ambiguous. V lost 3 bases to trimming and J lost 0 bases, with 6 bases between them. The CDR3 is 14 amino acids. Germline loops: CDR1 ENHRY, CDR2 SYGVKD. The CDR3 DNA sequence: TGTGCCATCAGTGACACGAGCTCTGGAAACACCATATATTTT. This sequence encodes CAISDTSSGNTIYF.

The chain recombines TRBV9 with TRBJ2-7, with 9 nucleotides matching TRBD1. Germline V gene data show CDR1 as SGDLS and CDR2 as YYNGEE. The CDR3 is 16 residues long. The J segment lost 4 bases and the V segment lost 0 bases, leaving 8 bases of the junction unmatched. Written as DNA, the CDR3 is TGTGCCAGCAGCGTAGCGGGACAGGGAGGGGTTTACGAGCAGTACTTC. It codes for CASSVAGQGGVYEQYF.

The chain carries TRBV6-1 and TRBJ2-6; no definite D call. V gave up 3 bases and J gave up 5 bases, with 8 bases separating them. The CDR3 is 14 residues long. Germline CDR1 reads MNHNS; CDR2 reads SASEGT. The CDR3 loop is CASSEAGRANVLTF. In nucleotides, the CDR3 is TGTGCCAGCAGTGAGGCAGGAAGGGCCAACGTCCTGACTTTC.

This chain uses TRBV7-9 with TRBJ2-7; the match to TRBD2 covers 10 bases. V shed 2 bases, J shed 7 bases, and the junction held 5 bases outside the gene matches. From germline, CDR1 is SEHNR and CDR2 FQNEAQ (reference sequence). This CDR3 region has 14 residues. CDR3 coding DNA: TGTGCCAGCAGCTTACTAGCGGGAGCTCAAGAGCAGTACTTC. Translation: CASSLLAGAQEQYF.

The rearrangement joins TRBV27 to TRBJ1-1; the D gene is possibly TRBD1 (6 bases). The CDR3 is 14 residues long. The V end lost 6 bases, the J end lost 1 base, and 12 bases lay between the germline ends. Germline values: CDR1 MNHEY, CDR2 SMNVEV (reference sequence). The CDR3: CASSLGHRNTEAFF. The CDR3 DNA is TGTGCCAGCAGCTTGGGACATCGGAACACTGAAGCTTTCTTT.

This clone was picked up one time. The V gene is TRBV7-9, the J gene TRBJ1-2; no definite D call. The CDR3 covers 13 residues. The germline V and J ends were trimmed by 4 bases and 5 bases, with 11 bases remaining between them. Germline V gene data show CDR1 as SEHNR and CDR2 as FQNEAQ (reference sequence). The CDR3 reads CASSSDLTYGYTF. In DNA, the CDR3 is TGTGCCAGCAGCTCGGACTTAACTTATGGCTACACCTTC. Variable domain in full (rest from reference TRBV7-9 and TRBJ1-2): DTGVSQNPRHKITKRGQNVTFRCDPISEHNRLYWYRQTLGQGPEFLTYFQNEAQLEKSRLLSDRFSAERPKGSFSTLEIQRTEQGDSAMYLCASSSDLTYGYTFGSGTRLTVV.

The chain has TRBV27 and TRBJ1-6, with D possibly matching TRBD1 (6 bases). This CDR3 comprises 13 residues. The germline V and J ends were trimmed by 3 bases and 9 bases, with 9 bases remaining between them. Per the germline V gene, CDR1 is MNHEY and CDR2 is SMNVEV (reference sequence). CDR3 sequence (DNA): TGTGCCAGCAGTTTTGGGGGCAGTTCACCCCTCCACTTT. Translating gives CASSFGGSSPLHF.

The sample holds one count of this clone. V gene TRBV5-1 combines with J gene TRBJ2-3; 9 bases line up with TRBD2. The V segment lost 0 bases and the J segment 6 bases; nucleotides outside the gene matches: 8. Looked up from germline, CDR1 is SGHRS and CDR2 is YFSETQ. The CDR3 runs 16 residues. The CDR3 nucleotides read TGCGCCAGCAGCTTGGGGCTAGCGGGAACCGGGGATACGCAGTATTTT. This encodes CASSLGLAGTGDTQYF.

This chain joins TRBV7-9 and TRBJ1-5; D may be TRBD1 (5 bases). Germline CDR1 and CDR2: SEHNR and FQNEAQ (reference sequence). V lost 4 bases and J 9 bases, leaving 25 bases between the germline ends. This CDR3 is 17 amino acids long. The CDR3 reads CASSSSYVPTAPGPQHF. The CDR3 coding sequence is TGTGCCAGCAGCTCCAGTTACGTACCGACAGCCCCGGGGCCCCAGCATTTT.

CDR3 bases: TGTGCCAGCGGTTGGACTAGCGGGAGGGCGATCGGCGAGCAGTACTTC. This sequence encodes CASGWTSGRAIGEQYF. This rearrangement joins TRBV6-6 to TRBJ2-7; the match to TRBD2 covers 15 bases. This CDR3 spans 16 amino acids. V dropped 8 bases and J dropped 6; count of bases not matched to a gene: 11. The V gene's germline CDR1 is MNHNY and CDR2 SVGAGI (reference sequence).

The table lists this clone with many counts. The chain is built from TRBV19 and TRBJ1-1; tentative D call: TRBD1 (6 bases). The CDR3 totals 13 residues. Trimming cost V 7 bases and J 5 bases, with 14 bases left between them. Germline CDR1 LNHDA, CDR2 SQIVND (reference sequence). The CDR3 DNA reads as TGTGCCAGTAACGAGGGGGTCCGAACTGAAGCTTTCTTT. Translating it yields CASNEGVRTEAFF.

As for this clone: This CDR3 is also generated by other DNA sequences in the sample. The CDR3, as DNA: TGTGCCACCGGACAGGGATCGGCAACTAATGAAAAACTGTTTTTT. Residues: CATGQGSATNEKLFF. The chain employs TRBV19 and TRBJ1-4; 8 bases match TRBD1. This CDR3 spans 15 amino acids. Germline V gene sequence: CDR1 LNHDA, CDR2 SQIVND (reference sequence). With V trimmed by 10 bases and J by 0 bases, 7 bases remained unmatched.

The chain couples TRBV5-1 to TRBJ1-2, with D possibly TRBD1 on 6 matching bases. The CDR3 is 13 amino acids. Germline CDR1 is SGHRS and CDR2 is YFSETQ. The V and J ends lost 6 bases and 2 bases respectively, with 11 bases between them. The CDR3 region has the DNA TGCGCCAGCAAGCCCGGGACAAACTATGGCTACACCTTC. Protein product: CASKPGTNYGYTF.

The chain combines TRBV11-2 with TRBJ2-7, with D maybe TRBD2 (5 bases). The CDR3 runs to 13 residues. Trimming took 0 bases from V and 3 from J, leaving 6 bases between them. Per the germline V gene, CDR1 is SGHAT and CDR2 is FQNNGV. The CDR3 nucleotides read TGTGCCAGCAGCTTAGAGAGGGTCTACGAGCAGTACTTC. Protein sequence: CASSLERVYEQYF.